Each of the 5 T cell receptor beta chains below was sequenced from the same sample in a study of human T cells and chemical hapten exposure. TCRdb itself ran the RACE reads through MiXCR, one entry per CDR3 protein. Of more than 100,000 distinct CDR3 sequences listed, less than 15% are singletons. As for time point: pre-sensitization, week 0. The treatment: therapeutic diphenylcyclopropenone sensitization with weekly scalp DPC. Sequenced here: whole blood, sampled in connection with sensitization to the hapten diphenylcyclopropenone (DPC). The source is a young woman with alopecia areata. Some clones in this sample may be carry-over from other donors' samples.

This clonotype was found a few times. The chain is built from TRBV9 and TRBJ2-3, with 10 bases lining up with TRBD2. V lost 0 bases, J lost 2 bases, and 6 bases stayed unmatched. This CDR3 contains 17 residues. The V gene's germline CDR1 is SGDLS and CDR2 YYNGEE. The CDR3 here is CASSVAISGGNTDTQYF. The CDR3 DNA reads TGTGCCAGCAGCGTAGCAATTAGCGGGGGGAACACAGATACGCAGTATTTT.

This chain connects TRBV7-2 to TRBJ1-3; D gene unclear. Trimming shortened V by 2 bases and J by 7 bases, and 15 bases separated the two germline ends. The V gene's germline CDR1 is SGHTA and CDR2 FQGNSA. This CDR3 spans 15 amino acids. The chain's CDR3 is CASSLYSIGVNTIYF. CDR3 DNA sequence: TGTGCCAGCAGCTTATACTCCATCGGGGTTAACACCATATATTTT.

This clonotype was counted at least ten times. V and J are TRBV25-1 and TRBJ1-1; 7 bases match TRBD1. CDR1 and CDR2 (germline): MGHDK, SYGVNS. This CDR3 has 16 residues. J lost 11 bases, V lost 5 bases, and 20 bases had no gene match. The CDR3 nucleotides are TGTGCCAGCAGTTCATCAGCCGGGACAGAGCCGGTAGGGGCTTTCTTT. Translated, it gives CASSSSAGTEPVGAFF.

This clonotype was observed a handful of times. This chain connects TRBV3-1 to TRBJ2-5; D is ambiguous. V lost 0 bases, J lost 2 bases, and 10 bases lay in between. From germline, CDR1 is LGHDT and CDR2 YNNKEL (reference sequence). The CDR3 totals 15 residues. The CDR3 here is CASSQEMAVQETQYF. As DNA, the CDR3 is TGTGCCAGCAGCCAAGAGATGGCGGTACAAGAGACCCAGTACTTC.

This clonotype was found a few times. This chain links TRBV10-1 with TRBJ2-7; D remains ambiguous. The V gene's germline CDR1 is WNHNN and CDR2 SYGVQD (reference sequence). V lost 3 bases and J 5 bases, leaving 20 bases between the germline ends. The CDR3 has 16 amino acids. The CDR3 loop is CASSERAGLRFHEQYF. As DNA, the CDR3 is TGCGCCAGCAGTGAAAGGGCTGGCCTGAGATTCCACGAGCAGTACTTC.